This T cell receptor (beta chain) was captured by sequencing in a study of cytomegalovirus exposure and HLA in healthy donors. Study-level findings and limits: TRBV6-2, TRBV6-3 and some other V segments were unresolvable in 87-base-pair reads. While the bulk of TCR sequences proved rare, some public TCRs turned up in many donors. In a later analysis, most CMV-associated TCR beta chains appeared HLA-restricted.

As to this clone: The antigen is undetermined.

13 Jbeta primers and 60 Vbeta primers were used for the PCR. The repertoire was sequenced with immunoSEQ multiplex PCR; TCRdb's copy has only in-frame clones and lacks some. The table includes fewer than 200,000 clones, around 76% detected once. Germline V gene lookup returns CDR1 MNHNS and CDR2 SASEGT. V shed 3 bases and J shed 7 bases, with 19 bases lying between them. The CDR3 is made up of 15 amino acids. The source is a girl aged 10-17 years in good health and CMV-seropositive. The sequencing input was PBMCs. The genes are TRBV6-1 and TRBJ2-7, with D uncertain. CDR3 amino acids: CASSDRNRQDREQYF. In DNA, the CDR3 is TGTGCCAGCAGTGACCGAAACAGACAAGATCGTGAGCAGTACTTC.